These T cell receptor beta chains were read from a single sample in a study of control samples from healthy donors and cancer patients. Sequencing was performed with immunoSEQ multiplex PCR; in TCRdb, only in-frame clones are kept and a portion is missing. This sample has about 130,000 clones, with approximately 94% found just once. Material for sequencing was PBMCs. The receptors were gathered from a man aged 50-59 years with head and neck cancer. CDR3s include the opening cysteine and the closing phenylalanine or tryptophan. A D gene is named only where the DNA matches it firmly. Clone sizes are given selectively: once, few, many, or a class where the clone is expanded.

NA	NA	TRBV9	TRBJ1-4	TGTGCCAGCAGCGGCCCTTTGTCTTCCAGCGAAAAACTGTTTTTT	CASSGPLSSSEKLFF
NA	NA	TRBV7-2	TRBJ1-2	TGTGCCAGCAGCTCCTCCCTCAACAGCAACTATGGCTACACCTTC	CASSSSLNSNYGYTF
NA	NA	TRBV28	TRBJ1-4	TGTGCCAGCAGTCCTTCCGGGACGGTTGAAAAACTGTTTTTT	CASSPSGTVEKLFF
few	NA	TRBV9	TRBJ2-2	TGTGCCAGCAGCCCCGGGAGTAGGACAGTAACCACCGGGGAGCTGTTTTTT	CASSPGSRTVTTGELFF
NA	NA	TRBV20-1	TRBJ2-7	TGCAGTGCGCTACAGGACGAGCAGTACTTC	CSALQDEQYF
NA	TRBD2	TRBV4-3	TRBJ2-1	TGCGCCAGCTCAAGGACTAGCCTCAATGAGCAGTTCTTC	CASSRTSLNEQFF
NA	NA	TRBV7-9	TRBJ1-6	TGTGCCAGCAGCTTTCCTGTTGGGGGGACCGGGGGTGGATCACCCCTCCACTTT	CASSFPVGGTGGGSPLHF
NA	TRBD1	TRBV6-5	TRBJ1-5	TGTGCCAGCAGCGGGACAGCCAATCAGCCCCAGCATTTT	CASSGTANQPQHF
NA	NA	TRBV9	TRBJ1-6	TGTGCCAGCAGCGTCTCCCCGACAAGGAGCATTGGGAATTCACCCCTCCACTTT	CASSVSPTRSIGNSPLHF
NA	TRBD2	TRBV30	TRBJ2-5	TGTGCCTGGGAGCGGGGGGGCCGAGAGACCCAGTACTTC	CAWERGGRETQYF
NA	TRBD1	TRBV18	TRBJ1-2	TGTGCCAGCTCACCCACAGCGACAGGGGGCCGAGGCTACACCTTC	CASSPTATGGRGYTF
NA	NA	TRBV30	TRBJ2-1	TGTGCCTGGGCTCCCGGCAACGGGTACAATGAGCAGTTCTTC	CAWAPGNGYNEQFF
once	TRBD1	TRBV18	TRBJ1-1	TGTGCCAGCTCACCAGGACAGGGAATGAGGGTCGAAGCTTTCTTT	CASSPGQGMRVEAFF
NA	TRBD2	TRBV9	TRBJ2-7	TGTGCCAGCAGCCCTGGACTAGCAACCTACGAGCAGTACTTC	CASSPGLATYEQYF
NA	NA	TRBV18	TRBJ1-5	TGTGCCAGCTCACCACCCCGCTGGCCCAATCAGCCCCAGCATTTT	CASSPPRWPNQPQHF
NA	TRBD1	TRBV23-1	TRBJ1-2	TGCGCCAGCAGTGGACCGGGACAGGAAGGCTACACCTTC	CASSGPGQEGYTF
NA	NA	TRBV5-5	TRBJ1-6	TGTGCCAGCAGCGGGGGGCTCAATTCACCCCTCCACTTT	CASSGGLNSPLHF
NA	NA	TRBV18	TRBJ1-5	TGTGCCAGCTCACAAGCCTCGGTGGGAGAGCCCCAGCATTTT	CASSQASVGEPQHF
NA	TRBD1	TRBV6-5	TRBJ1-1	TGTGCCAGCGGGGAGGACAGGGTCAGAAACACTGAAGCTTTCTTT	CASGEDRVRNTEAFF
NA	NA	TRBV7-2	TRBJ2-3	TGTGCCAGCAGCCCCAGGGTGTACACGCAGTATTTT	CASSPRVYTQYF
NA	TRBD1	TRBV6-5	TRBJ2-2	TGTGCCAGCACCCTAACCGGGACAGGCACCGGGGAGCTGTTTTTT	CASTLTGTGTGELFF
NA	TRBD1	TRBV19	TRBJ2-1	TGTGCCAGTACGACAGGGCCAGTCGGTGAGCAGTTCTTC	CASTTGPVGEQFF
NA	NA	TRBV6-5	TRBJ1-5	TGTGCCAGCAGAAAGCAGGGACGCAATCAGCCCCAGCATTTT	CASRKQGRNQPQHF
NA	NA	TRBV18	TRBJ2-7	TGTGCCAGCTCCCTAAGCGGCTTAACCTACGAGCAGTACTTC	CASSLSGLTYEQYF
once	TRBD2	TRBV7-9	TRBJ2-2	TGTGCCAGCAGCCCCCCGCTAGCGGAGAACACCGGGGAGCTGTTTTTT	CASSPPLAENTGELFF
NA	TRBD2	TRBV27	TRBJ2-3	TGTGCCAGCAGCACTAGCGGGAGCACAGATACGCAGTATTTT	CASSTSGSTDTQYF
NA	TRBD2	TRBV7-8	TRBJ2-5	TGTGCCAGCAGCTTGGAGCGGGGGGGCGGAGAGACCCAGTACTTC	CASSLERGGGETQYF
NA	TRBD1	TRBV7-8	TRBJ2-7	TGTGCCAGCAGCAGAACCCGGGACAGGGGACCCTACGAGCAGTACTTC	CASSRTRDRGPYEQYF
NA	NA	TRBV19	TRBJ1-1	TGTGCCAGTAGCAAGTATATACGGGAGAACACTGAAGCTTTCTTT	CASSKYIRENTEAFF
NA	NA	TRBV5-6	TRBJ2-1	TGTGCCAGCAGCGAGACTAGGAGCAATGAGCAGTTCTTC	CASSETRSNEQFF
NA	TRBD1	TRBV6-2/TRBV6-3	TRBJ2-7	TGTGCCAGCAGCGGACAGGCCCAAAACTCCTACGAGCAGTACTTC	CASSGQAQNSYEQYF
NA	NA	TRBV15	TRBJ2-2	TGTGCCACCAGCAGAGACAGAGCGGTCACCGGGGAGCTGTTTTTT	CATSRDRAVTGELFF
NA	TRBD1	TRBV6-2/TRBV6-3	TRBJ1-2	TGTGCCAGCAGTCGCCGACAGGGAGCCTATGGCTACACCTTC	CASSRRQGAYGYTF
NA	NA	TRBV21-1	TRBJ1-5	TGTGCCAGCAGCGGGTGCAGACAGGGTAATCAGCCCCAGCATTTT	CASSGCRQGNQPQHF
NA	TRBD1	TRBV7-2	TRBJ2-7	TGTGCCAGCAGCTTTAAATTTGGACAGGGTAACTACGAGCAGTACTTC	CASSFKFGQGNYEQYF
once	NA	TRBV4-1	TRBJ1-1	TGCGCCAGCAGCCAAGCGGAGGGCCCGAACACTGAAGCTTTCTTT	CASSQAEGPNTEAFF
NA	TRBD1	TRBV5-1	TRBJ1-2	TGCGCCAGCAGCTCGCCCGGGACAGGCTCCTATGGCTACACCTTC	CASSSPGTGSYGYTF
NA	NA	TRBV7-3	TRBJ1-1	TGTGCCAGCAGCCCCCGGGGGGGCCCTGAAGCTTTCTTT	CASSPRGGPEAFF
once	TRBD1	TRBV19	TRBJ1-5	TGTGCCAGTAGTATAGGCAGGGGGCGAAGCAATCAGCCCCAGCATTTT	CASSIGRGRSNQPQHF
NA	NA	TRBV6-2/TRBV6-3	TRBJ1-1	TGTGCCAGCAGTCTTCAGAACACTGAAGCTTTCTTT	CASSLQNTEAFF
NA	TRBD2	TRBV19	TRBJ2-1	TGTGCCAGTAGTCCCGGCTTGACTAGCGGTAATGAGCAGTTCTTC	CASSPGLTSGNEQFF
NA	NA	TRBV19	TRBJ2-2	TGTGCCAGTAGTAGAGTTTGGGGTTCCAACACCGGGGAGCTGTTTTTT	CASSRVWGSNTGELFF